This T cell receptor (beta chain) was retrieved from a study of T cell responses to AZD1222 COVID-19 vaccine. Overall study findings and caveats: The study found vaccine-associated CD4 TCRs spanning spike, dominant at 160-218 and 743-854. Targeting of unmutated variant regions was reportedly seen in nearly half of spike-specific TCRs. Clonal diversity was possibly underestimated; the donors were predominantly white British and more often female. Seropositivity was recorded at baseline in only six AZD1222 recipients.

Measured with immunoSEQ multiplex PCR; TCRdb has only the in-frame clones, and not every one. This repertoire shows roughly 70,000 clones, 85% found once; its top ten account for 20%. CDR3 length: 16 amino acids. With 8 bases clipped from V and 6 bases from J, the junction kept 19 bases outside the gene matches. Germline V gene lookup returns CDR1 ENHRY and CDR2 SYGVKD. As regards this clone: Its antigen is as yet unknown.

The specimen was peripheral blood, collected on day 0 of AZD1222 vaccination. This receptor was taken from an adult in good health. The chain carries TRBV10-3 and TRBJ2-7; 7 nucleotides align to TRBD2. CDR3 region: CAIDEAGIGIVGEQYF. DNA for the CDR3: TGTGCCATCGACGAAGCGGGGATCGGGATCGTTGGCGAGCAGTACTTC.